This TCR beta chain was recovered during a study of preoperative IRX-2 immunotherapy in early breast cancer. Assay: immunoSEQ multiplex PCR; the TCRdb copy retains only in-frame clones and omits some. The sample carries 410 or so clones, about 76% recorded once. Treatment defined: preoperative locoregional IRX-2 cytokine immunotherapy. Preoperative locoregional IRX-2 cytokine immunotherapy was tested in the phase Ib source study. This CDR3 contains 13 residues. V was cut by 3 bases and J by 14 bases, with 16 bases left in between. Germline CDR1 is MNHGY and CDR2 is SAAAGT. The source is a human donor with breast cancer. The V gene is TRBV6-8, the J gene TRBJ1-4, with a possible D match to TRBD1 (5 bases). Sequenced here: tumor tissue, sampled after IRX-2 immunotherapy. The CDR3 loop reads CASSYSEGLNLFF. For the CDR3, the DNA is TGTGCCAGCAGTTATAGCGAGGGGCTTAATCTGTTTTTT.